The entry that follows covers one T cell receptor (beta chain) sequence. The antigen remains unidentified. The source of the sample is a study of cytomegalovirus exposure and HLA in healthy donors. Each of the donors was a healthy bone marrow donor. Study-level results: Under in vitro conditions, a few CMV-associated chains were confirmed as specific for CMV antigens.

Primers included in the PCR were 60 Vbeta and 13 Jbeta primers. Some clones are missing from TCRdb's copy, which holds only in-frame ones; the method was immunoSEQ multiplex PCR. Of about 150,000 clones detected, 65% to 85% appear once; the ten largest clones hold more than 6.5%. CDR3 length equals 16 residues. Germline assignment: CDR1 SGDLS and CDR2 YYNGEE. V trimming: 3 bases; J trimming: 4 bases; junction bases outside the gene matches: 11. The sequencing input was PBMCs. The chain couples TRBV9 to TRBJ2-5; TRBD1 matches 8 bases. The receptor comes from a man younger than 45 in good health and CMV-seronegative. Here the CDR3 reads CASSEHGQGPGETQYF. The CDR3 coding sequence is TGTGCCAGCAGCGAGCATGGACAGGGCCCCGGAGAGACCCAGTACTTC.